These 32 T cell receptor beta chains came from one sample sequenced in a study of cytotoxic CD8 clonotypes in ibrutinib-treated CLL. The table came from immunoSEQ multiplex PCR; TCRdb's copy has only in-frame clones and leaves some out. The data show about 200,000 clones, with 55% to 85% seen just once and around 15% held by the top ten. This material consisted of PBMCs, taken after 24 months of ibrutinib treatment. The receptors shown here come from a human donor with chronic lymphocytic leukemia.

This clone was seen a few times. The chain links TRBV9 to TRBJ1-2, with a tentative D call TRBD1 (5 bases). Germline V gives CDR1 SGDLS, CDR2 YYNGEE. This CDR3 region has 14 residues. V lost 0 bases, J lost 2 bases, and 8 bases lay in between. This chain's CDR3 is CASSVDEGNYGYTF. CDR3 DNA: TGTGCCAGCAGCGTAGACGAGGGGAACTATGGCTACACCTTC.

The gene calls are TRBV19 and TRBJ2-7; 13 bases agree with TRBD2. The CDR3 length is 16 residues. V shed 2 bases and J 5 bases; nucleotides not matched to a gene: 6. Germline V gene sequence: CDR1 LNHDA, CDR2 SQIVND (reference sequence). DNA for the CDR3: TGTGCCAGTAGTATATGGGGACTAGCGGGATCCCACGAGCAGTACTTC. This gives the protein CASSIWGLAGSHEQYF.

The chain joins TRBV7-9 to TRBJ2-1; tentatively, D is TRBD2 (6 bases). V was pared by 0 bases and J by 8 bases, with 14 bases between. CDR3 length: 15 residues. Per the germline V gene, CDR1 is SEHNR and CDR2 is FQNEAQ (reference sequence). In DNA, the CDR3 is TGTGCCAGCAGCTTAGCCTGGGCTAGCGTGGATGAGCAGTTCTTC. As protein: CASSLAWASVDEQFF.

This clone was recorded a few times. CDR3 residues: CASSSGTSGYEQYF. CDR3 in DNA: TGTGCCAGCTCTTCCGGGACTAGCGGTTACGAGCAGTACTTC. The chain has TRBV18 and TRBJ2-7, with 11 bases aligning to TRBD2. V gave up 6 bases and J gave up 4 bases; unmatched junction bases: 5. CDR3 length: 14 residues. Looked up from germline, CDR1 is KGHSH and CDR2 is LQKENI.

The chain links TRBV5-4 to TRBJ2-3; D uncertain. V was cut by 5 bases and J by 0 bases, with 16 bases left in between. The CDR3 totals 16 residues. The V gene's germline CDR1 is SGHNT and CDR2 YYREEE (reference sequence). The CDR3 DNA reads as TGTGCCAGCAGGGCGGCGGCTACTAAAAGCACAGATACGCAGTATTTT. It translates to CASRAAATKSTDTQYF.

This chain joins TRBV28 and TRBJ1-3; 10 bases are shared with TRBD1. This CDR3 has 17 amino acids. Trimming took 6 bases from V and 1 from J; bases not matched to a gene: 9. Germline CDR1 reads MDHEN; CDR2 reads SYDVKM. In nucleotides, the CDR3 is TGTGCCAGCAGGGTAGGAGCGGGACAGGGGTCTGGAAACACCATATATTTT. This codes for CASRVGAGQGSGNTIYF.

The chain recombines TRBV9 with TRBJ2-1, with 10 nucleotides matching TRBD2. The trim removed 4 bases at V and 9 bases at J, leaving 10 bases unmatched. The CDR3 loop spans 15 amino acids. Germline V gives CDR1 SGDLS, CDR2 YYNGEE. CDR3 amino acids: CASSIGTSAASEQFF. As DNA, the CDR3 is TGTGCCAGCAGCATTGGGACTAGCGCAGCCTCTGAGCAGTTCTTC.

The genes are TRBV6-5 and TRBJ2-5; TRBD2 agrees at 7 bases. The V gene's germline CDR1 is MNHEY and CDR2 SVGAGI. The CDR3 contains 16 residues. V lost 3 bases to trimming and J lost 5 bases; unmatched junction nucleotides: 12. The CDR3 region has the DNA TGTGCCAGCAGTTATCTTGCGGGAGACCGGGAGGAGACCCAGTACTTC. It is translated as CASSYLAGDREETQYF.

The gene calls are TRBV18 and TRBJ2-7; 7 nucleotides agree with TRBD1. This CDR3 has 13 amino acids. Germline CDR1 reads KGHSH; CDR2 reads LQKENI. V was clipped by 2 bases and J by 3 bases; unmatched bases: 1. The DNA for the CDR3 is TGTGCCAGCTCACCAAGGGACAGCTACGAGCAGTACTTC. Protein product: CASSPRDSYEQYF.

CDR3 sequence reads: CASSGVVGEETQYF. The DNA of the CDR3 is TGTGCCAGCAGTGGGGTAGTTGGGGAAGAGACCCAGTACTTC. The chain carries TRBV27 and TRBJ2-5, with unresolved D. The V end lost 5 bases, the J end lost 3 bases, and 13 bases lay between the germline ends. The CDR3 contains 14 residues. CDR1 and CDR2 from the germline V gene are MNHEY and SMNVEV (reference sequence).

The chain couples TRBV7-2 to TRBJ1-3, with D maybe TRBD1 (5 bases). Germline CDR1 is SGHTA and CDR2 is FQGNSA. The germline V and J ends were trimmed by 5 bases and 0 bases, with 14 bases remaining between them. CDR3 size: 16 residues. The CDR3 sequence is CASSHFQGYSGNTIYF. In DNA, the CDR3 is TGTGCCAGCAGCCATTTCCAGGGTTACTCTGGAAACACCATATATTTT.

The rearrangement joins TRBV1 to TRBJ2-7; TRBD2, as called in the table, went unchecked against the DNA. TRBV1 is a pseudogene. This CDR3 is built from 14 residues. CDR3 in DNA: TGCACCAGCAGCCAAGACGGGATTGCCTACGAGCAGTACTTC. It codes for CTSSQDGIAYEQYF.

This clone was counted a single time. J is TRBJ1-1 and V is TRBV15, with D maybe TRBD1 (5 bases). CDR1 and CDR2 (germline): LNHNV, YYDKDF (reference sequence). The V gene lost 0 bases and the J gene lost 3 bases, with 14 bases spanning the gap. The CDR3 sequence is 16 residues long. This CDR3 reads CATSRETGTAHTEAFF. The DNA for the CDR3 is TGTGCCACCAGCAGAGAGACCGGGACGGCACACACTGAAGCTTTCTTT.

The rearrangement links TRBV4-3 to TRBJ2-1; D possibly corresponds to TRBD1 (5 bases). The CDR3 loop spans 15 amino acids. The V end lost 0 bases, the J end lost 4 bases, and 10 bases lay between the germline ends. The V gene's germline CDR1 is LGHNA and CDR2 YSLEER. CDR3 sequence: CASSQEVQGYNEQFF. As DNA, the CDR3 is TGCGCCAGCAGCCAAGAGGTTCAGGGTTACAATGAGCAGTTCTTC.

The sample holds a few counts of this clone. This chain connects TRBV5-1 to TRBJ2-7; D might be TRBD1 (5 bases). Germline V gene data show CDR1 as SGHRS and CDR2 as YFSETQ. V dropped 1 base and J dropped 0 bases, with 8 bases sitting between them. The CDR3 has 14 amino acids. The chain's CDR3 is CASSLTGFSYEQYF. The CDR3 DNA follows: TGCGCCAGCAGCTTGACAGGTTTCTCCTACGAGCAGTACTTC.

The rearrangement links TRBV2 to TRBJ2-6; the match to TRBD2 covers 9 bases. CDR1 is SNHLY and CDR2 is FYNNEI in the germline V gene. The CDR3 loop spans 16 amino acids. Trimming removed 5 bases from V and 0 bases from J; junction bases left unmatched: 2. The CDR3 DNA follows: TGTGCCAGCAGTATTAGCGGGGGCTCTGGGGCCAACGTCCTGACTTTC. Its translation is CASSISGGSGANVLTF.

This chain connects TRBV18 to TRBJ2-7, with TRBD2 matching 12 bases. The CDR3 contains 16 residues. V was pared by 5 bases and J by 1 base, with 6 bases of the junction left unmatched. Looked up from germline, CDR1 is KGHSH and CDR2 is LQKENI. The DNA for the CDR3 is TGTGCCAGCTCAACCCGGACTAGCGGGGTTTCCTACGAGCAGTACTTC. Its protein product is CASSTRTSGVSYEQYF.

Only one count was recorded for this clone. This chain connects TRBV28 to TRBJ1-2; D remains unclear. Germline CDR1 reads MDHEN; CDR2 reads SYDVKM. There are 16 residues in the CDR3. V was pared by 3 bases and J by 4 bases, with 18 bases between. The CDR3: CASSLLLRLGGYGYTF. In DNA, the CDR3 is TGTGCCAGCAGTTTGCTCCTGAGATTAGGTGGCTATGGCTACACCTTC.

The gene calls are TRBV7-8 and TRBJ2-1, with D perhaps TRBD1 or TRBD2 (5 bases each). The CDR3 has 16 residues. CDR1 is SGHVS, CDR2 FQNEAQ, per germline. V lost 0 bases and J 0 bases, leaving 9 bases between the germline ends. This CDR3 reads CASSLAGTSSYNEQFF. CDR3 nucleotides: TGTGCCAGCAGCTTAGCAGGGACGAGCTCCTACAATGAGCAGTTCTTC.

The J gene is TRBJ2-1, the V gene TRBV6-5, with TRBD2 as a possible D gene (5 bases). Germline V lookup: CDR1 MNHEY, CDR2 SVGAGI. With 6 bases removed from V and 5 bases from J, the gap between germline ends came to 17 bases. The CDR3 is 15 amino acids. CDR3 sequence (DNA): TGTGCCAGCAGGCCTGGGGAGCTACTGAACAATGAGCAGTTCTTC. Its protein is CASRPGELLNNEQFF.

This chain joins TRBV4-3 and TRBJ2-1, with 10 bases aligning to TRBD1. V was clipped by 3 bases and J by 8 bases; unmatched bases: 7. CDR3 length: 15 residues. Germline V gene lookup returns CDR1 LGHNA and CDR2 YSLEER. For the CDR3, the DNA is TGCGCCAGCAGCCAGGGGGACAGGGGTTTCGATGAGCAGTTCTTC. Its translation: CASSQGDRGFDEQFF.

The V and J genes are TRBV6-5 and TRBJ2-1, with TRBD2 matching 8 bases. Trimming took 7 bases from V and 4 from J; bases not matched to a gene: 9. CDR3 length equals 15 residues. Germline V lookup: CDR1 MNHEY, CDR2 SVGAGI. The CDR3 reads CASTRTSSYYNEQFF. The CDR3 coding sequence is TGTGCCAGCACCAGGACTAGCAGTTATTACAATGAGCAGTTCTTC.

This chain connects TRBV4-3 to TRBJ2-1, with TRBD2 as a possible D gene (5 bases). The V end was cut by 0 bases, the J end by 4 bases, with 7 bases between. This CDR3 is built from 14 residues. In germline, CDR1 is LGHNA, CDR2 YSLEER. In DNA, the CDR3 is TGCGCCAGCAGCCAAGATGGACTTTACAATGAGCAGTTCTTC. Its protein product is CASSQDGLYNEQFF.

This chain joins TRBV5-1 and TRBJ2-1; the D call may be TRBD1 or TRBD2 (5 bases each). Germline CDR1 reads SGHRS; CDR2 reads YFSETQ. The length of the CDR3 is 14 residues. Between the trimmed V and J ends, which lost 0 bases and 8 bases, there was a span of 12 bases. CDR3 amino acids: CASSLVGDWDEQFF. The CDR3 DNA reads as TGCGCCAGCAGCTTGGTGGGGGATTGGGATGAGCAGTTCTTC.

CDR3 in amino acids: CASSSFTSGIYNEQFF. The CDR3 DNA sequence: TGTGCCAGCAGTTCTTTTACTAGCGGGATTTACAATGAGCAGTTCTTC. V and J are TRBV6-5 and TRBJ2-1; 10 bases agree with TRBD2. The V segment lost 4 bases and the J segment 4 bases; nucleotides outside the gene matches: 7. Germline V gene data show CDR1 as MNHEY and CDR2 as SVGAGI. There are 16 residues in the CDR3.

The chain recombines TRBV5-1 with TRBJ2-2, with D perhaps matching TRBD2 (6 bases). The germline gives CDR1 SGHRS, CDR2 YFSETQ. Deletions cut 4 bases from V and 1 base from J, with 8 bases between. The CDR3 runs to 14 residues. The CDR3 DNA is TGCGCCAGCAGCGTCGGGAGGAACACCGGGGAGCTGTTTTTT. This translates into CASSVGRNTGELFF. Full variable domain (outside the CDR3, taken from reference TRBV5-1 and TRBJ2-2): KAGVTQTPRYLIKTRGQQVTLSCSPISGHRSVSWYQQTPGQGLQFLFEYFSETQRNKGNFPGRFSGRQFSNSRSEMNVSTLELGDSALYLCASSVGRNTGELFFGEGSRLTVL.

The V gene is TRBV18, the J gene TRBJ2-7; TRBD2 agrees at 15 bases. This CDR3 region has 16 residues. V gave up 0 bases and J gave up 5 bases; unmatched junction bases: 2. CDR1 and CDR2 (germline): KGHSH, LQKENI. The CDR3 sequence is CASSPPGLAGGDEQYF. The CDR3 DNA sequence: TGTGCCAGCTCACCACCGGGACTAGCGGGAGGTGACGAGCAGTACTTC.

The CDR3 sequence is CASSLVRGDYNEQFF. The CDR3 DNA is TGTGCCAGCAGCTTAGTTCGGGGAGACTACAATGAGCAGTTCTTC. This chain connects TRBV7-7 to TRBJ2-1; possibly TRBD2 for D (5 bases). The CDR3 has 15 residues. Trimming took off 1 base at V and 3 bases at J, with 10 bases between the two ends. The germline V gene has CDR1 SSHAT and CDR2 FNYEAQ (reference sequence).

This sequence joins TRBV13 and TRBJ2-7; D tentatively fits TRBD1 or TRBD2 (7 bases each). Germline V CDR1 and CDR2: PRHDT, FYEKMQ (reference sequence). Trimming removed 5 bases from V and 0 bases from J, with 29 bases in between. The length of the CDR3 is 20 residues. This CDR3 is CASSRNRGGLLATDSYEQYF. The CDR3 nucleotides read TGTGCCAGCAGCCGAAACAGGGGAGGGTTACTAGCGACCGACTCCTACGAGCAGTACTTC.

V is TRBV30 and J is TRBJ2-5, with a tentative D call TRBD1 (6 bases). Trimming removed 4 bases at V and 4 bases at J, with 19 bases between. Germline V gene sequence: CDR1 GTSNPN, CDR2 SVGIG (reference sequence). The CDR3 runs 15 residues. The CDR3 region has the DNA TGTGCCTGGACTACAGGGCTAAAGGTTCGAGAGACCCAGTACTTC. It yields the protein CAWTTGLKVRETQYF.

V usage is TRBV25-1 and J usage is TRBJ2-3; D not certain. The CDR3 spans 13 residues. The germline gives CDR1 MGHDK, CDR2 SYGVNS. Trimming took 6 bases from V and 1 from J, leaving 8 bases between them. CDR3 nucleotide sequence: TGTGCCAGCAGCGCCTATGGCACAGATACGCAGTATTTT. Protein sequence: CASSAYGTDTQYF. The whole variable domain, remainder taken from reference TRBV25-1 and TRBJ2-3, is EADIYQTPRYLVIGTGKKITLECSQTMGHDKMYWYQQDPGMELHLIHYSYGVNSTEKGDLSSESTVSRIRTEHFPLTLESARPSHTSQYLCASSAYGTDTQYFGPGTRLTVL.

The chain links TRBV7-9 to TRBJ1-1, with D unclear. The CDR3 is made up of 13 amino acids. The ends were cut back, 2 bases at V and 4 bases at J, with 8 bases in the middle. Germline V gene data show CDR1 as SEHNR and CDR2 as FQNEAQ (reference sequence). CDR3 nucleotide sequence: TGTGCCAGCAGCTTAACAGTGGGCACTGAAGCTTTCTTT. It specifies CASSLTVGTEAFF.